This TCR beta chain stems from a study of T cells after yellow fever vaccination (dated by TCRdb to between 2018 and 2021). Background for the entire study: The SMART-Seq v4 Ultra Low Input RNA kit was used to prepare libraries from fractions with low cell numbers. Bulk PBMC replicates and cell subsets were isolated from blood drawn at multiple timepoints before and after both primary and secondary immunization. To track T-cell clones before and after primary and booster YFV17D yellow fever vaccination, bulk TCR alpha and beta repertoires were sequenced longitudinally. Two healthy male donors made up the cohort, one aged 18 to 30 years and the other aged 30 to 40 years.

TCR cDNA was synthesized by 5'RACE template switching, through which a universal primer site and unique molecular identifiers were introduced. Priming of cDNA synthesis was performed from both the TCR alpha and TCR beta constant segments. Two PCR steps were used to amplify libraries, with sample barcodes and sequencing adapters being added in the second step. Sequencing of libraries was performed on Illumina HiSeq 2500 (2x100 bp) or NovaSeq (2x150 bp). As for how the authors treated the data: Demultiplexing of reads and collapsing into UMI consensus sequences were performed with MIGEC, and V(D)J alignment was carried out with MiXCR. Vaccine-responding clonotypes were defined with edgeR using replicate PBMC samples, requiring FDR below 0.01 and a log2 fold change above 5 up to day 15. Each bulk clonotype received a CD4 or CD8 identity based on whether the sequenced CD4 or CD8 repertoire contained that clonotype at higher abundance. The public reads were reanalyzed by TCRdb: fastp trimming at Q25, MiXCR alignment, in-frame beta chains only. Each entry merges the rows of one CDR3 protein and shows their most common DNA and genes. These V and J calls rely on TCRdb rather than the paper's analysis. Within this sample are roughly 340,000 distinct CDR3 sequences, with 8.5% to 10% of them counted one time only. The ten largest account for roughly 18% of the sample.

Reading the germline V gene (reference sequence) gives CDR1 LNHNV and CDR2 YYDKDF. Spanning cysteine to phenylalanine, the CDR3 consists of 14 amino acids. The DNA shown is the 42-base CDR3, in frame from base 1. At the junction V is shortened by 3 bases and J by 7 bases; bases outside the gene matches: 7. This clonotype came up a few times. This clone's antigen is unknown. Within one base of it there is no much larger clone, and no base qualities were kept. The sample's treatment or condition label is to be understood as: live attenuated yellow fever vaccine strain. Two biological replicates of bulk PBMCs were collected at each blood-draw timepoint. PBMCs were isolated from peripheral blood using a standard Ficoll-Paque protocol. RNA was extracted with TriZol from bulk PBMCs, CD4 and CD8 fractions, and dextramer-positive and dextramer-negative fractions. Here is what the overall study found, with its caveats: The secondary T-cell response was found to be weaker but faster than the primary response, with a peak reached on day 5 rather than on day 15. Because the study included only a couple of donors, the extent to which the findings can be generalized is limited. Because abundant contaminating clonotypes from the bulk population could be contained in FACS-sorted repertoires, computational filtering was required. Most clones expanded after primary vaccination (almost 98% of CD4 and 88% of CD8) were re-detected after the booster, suggesting that broad memory maintenance occurred. A small share of clonotypes was detected in both CD4 and CD8 compartments, with the overlap likely arising from convergent recombination.

The sample in question was PBMCs, obtained on the day of the first yellow fever vaccination. The rearranged segments are TRBV15 and TRBJ1-2; 8 central bases correspond to TRBD1. The receptor comes from a man aged 18 to 35 who received the YFV17D yellow fever vaccine. Here is the DNA: TGTGCCACCAGCAGCTACACAGGGGGAGGTGGCTACACCTTC. It translates as CATSSYTGGGGYTF.